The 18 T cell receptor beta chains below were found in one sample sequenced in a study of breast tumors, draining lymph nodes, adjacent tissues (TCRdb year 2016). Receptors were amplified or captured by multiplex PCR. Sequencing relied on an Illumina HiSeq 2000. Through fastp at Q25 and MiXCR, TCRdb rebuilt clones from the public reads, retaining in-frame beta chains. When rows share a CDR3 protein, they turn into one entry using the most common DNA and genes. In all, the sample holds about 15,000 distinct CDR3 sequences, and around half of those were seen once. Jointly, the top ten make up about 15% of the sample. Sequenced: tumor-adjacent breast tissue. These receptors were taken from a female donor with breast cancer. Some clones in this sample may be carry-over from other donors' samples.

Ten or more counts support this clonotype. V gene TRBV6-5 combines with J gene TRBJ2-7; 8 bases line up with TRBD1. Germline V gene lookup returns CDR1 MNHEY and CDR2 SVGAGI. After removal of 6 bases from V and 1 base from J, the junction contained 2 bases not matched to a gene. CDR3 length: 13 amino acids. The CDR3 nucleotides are TGTGCCAGCAGAGGGACAGGTTCCTACGAGCAGTACTTC. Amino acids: CASRGTGSYEQYF.

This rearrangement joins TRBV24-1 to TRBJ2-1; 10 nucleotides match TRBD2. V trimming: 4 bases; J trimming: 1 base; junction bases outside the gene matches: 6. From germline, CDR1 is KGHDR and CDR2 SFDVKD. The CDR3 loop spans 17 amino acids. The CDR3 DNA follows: TGTGCCACCAGTGACATTGAGCGGGGGGGTTCCTACAATGAGCAGTTCTTC. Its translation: CATSDIERGGSYNEQFF.

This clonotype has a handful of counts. This chain's CDR3 is CASSGTGGNQPQHF. As DNA, the CDR3 is TGTGCCAGTAGTGGGACAGGGGGCAATCAGCCCCAGCATTTT. The chain uses TRBV19 and TRBJ1-5; 10 bases are a match to TRBD1. J was trimmed by 2 bases and V by 5 bases; bases with no gene match: 0. The CDR3 covers 14 residues. Germline V CDR1 and CDR2: LNHDA, SQIVND (reference sequence).

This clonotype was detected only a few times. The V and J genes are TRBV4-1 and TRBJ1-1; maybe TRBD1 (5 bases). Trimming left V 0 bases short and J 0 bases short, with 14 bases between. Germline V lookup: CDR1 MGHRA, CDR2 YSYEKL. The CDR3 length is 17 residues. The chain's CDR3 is CASSQDSARAMNTEAFF. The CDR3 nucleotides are TGCGCCAGCAGCCAAGATTCGGCCAGGGCTATGAACACTGAAGCTTTCTTT.

CDR3: CASSGGTSGSSFGDTQYF. In DNA, the CDR3 is TGTGCCAGCAGCGGTGGGACTAGCGGGAGCTCGTTCGGAGATACGCAGTATTTT. The chain couples TRBV9 to TRBJ2-3; TRBD2 matches at 14 bases. Trimming took 3 bases from V and 5 from J; bases not matched to a gene: 11. The CDR3 is made up of 18 amino acids. Germline V gene sequence: CDR1 SGDLS, CDR2 YYNGEE.

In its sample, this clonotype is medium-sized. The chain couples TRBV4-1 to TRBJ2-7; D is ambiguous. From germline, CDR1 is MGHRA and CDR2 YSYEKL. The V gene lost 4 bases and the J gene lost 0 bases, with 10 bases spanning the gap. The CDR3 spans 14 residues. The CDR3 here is CASSRYEASYEQYF. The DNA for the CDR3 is TGCGCCAGCAGCCGTTACGAGGCCTCCTACGAGCAGTACTTC.

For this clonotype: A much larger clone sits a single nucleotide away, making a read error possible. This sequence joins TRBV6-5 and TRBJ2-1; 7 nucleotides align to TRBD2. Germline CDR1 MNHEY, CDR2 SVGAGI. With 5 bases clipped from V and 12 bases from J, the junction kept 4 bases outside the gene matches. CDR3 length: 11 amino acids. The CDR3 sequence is CASSHGGGQFF. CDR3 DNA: TGTGCCAGCAGTCACGGCGGGGGGCAGTTCTTC.

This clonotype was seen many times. CDR3: CASRSPAGTDYNEKLFF. For the CDR3, the DNA is TGTGCCAGCAGATCACCCGCCGGGACAGACTATAATGAAAAACTGTTTTTT. This sequence joins TRBV28 and TRBJ1-4; 7 bases match TRBD1. V was pared by 6 bases and J by 4 bases, with 14 bases of the junction left unmatched. Per the germline V gene, CDR1 is MDHEN and CDR2 is SYDVKM. CDR3 length equals 17 residues.

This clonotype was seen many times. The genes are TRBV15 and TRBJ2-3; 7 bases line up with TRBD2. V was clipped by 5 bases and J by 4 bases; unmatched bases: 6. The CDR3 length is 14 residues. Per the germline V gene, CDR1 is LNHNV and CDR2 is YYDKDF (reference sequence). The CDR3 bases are TGTGCCACCAGCTTGGGGGGGGAGGCAGATACGCAGTATTTT. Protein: CATSLGGEADTQYF.

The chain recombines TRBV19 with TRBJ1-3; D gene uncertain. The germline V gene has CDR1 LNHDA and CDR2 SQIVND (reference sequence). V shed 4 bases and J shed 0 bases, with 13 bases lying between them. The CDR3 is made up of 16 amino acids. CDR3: CASSRDGLSSGNTIYF. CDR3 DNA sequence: TGTGCCAGTAGTAGAGATGGACTGAGCTCTGGAAACACCATATATTTT.

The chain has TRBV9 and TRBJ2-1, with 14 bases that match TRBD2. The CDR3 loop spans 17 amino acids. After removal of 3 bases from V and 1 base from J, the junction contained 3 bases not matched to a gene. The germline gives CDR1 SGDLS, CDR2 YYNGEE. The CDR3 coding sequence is TGTGCCAGCAGCGGTGGGACTAGCGGGAGTTCCTACAATGAGCAGTTCTTC. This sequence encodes CASSGGTSGSSYNEQFF.

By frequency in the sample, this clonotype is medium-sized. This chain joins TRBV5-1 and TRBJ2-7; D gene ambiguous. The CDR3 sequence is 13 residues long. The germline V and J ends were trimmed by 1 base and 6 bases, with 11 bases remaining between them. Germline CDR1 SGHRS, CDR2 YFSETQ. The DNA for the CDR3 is TGCGCCAGCAGCTTGTTCCAACTACGCGAGCAGTACTTC. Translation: CASSLFQLREQYF.

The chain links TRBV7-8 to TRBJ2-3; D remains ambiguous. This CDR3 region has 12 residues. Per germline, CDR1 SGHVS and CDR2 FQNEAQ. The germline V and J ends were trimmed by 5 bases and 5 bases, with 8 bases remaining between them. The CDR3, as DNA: TGTGCCAGCAGCATCAGAGGAGATACGCAGTATTTT. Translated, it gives CASSIRGDTQYF.

As DNA, the CDR3 is TGTGCCAGCAGCGGAAAGGGTAGCGCCTACAATGAGCAGTTCTTC. It specifies CASSGKGSAYNEQFF. The chain combines TRBV7-7 with TRBJ2-1; possibly TRBD2 for D (5 bases). Trimming took 5 bases from V and 2 from J, leaving 13 bases between them. This CDR3 region has 15 residues. Per germline, CDR1 SSHAT and CDR2 FNYEAQ (reference sequence).

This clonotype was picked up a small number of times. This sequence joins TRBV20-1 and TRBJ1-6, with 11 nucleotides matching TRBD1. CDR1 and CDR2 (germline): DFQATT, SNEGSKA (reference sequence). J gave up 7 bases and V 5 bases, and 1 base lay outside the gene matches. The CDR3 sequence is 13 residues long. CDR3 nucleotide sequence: TGCAGTGCTGGGACAGGGGGAAATTCACCCCTCCACTTT. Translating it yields CSAGTGGNSPLHF.

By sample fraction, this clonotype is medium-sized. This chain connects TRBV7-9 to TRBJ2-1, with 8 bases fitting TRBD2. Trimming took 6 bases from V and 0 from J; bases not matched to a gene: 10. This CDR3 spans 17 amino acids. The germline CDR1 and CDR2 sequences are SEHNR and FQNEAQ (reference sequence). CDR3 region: CASSRKAGALSYNEQFF. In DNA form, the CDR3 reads TGTGCCAGCAGTCGAAAAGCGGGGGCCCTCTCCTACAATGAGCAGTTCTTC.

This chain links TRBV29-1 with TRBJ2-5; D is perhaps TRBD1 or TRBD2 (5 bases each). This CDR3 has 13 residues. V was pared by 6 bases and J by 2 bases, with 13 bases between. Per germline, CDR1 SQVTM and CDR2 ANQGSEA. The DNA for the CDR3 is TGCAGCGTAGGCCAGGGACGTCAAGAGACCCAGTACTTC. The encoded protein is CSVGQGRQETQYF.

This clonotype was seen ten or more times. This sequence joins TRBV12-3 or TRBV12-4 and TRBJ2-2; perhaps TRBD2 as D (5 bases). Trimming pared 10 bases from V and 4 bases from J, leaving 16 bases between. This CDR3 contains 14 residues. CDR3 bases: TGTGCCACCTCAACTAGTCGCGGCACCGGGGAGCTGTTTTTT. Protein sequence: CATSTSRGTGELFF.